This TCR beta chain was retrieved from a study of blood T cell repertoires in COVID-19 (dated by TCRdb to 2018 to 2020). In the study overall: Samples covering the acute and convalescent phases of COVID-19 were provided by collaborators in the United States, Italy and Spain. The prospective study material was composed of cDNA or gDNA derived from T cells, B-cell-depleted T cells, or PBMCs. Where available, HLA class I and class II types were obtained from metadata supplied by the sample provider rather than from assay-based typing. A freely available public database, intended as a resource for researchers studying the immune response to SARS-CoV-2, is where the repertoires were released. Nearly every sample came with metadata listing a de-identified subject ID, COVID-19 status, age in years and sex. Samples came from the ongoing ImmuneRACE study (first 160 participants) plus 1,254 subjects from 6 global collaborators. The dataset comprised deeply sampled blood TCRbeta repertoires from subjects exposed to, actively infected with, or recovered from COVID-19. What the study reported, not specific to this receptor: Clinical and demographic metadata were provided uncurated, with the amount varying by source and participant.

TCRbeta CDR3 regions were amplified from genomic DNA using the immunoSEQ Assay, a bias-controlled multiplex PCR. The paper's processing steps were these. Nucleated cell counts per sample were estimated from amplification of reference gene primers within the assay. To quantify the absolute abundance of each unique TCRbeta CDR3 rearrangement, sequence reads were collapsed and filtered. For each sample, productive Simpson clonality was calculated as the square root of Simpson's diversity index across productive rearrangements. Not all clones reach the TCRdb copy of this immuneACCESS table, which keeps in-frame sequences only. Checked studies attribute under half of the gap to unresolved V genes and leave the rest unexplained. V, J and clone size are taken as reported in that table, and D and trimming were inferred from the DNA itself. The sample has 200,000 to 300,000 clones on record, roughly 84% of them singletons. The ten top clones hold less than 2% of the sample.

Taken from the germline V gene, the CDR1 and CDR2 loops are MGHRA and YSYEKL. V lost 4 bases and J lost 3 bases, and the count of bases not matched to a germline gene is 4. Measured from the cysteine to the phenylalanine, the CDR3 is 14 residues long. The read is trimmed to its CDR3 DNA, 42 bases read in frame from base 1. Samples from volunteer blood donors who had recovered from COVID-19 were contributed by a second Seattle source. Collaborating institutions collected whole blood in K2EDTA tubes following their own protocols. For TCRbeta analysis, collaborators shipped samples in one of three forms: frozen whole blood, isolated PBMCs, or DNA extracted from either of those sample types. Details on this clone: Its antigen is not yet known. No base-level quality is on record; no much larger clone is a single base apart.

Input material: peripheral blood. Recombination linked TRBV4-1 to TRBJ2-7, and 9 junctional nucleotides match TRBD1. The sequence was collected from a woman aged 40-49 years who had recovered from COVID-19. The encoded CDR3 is CASSLRDRDYEQYF. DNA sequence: TGCGCCAGCAGCCTCCGGGACAGGGACTACGAGCAGTACTTC.